This T cell receptor (beta chain) was found in a study of shared clonotypes between healthy human individuals. This clone was counted once. TCRdb's copy holds only in-frame clones and misses some; the assay was immunoSEQ multiplex PCR. The table shows about 1.1 million clones, with around three quarters occurring only once. V gave up 1 base and J gave up 5 bases, with 18 bases separating them. This CDR3 is built from 16 residues. Germline CDR1 reads SGHNT; CDR2 reads YYREEE (reference sequence). Everyone who donated was a Caucasian adult who lived in Nashville, Tennessee. This clonotype was sampled from a young man in good health. Some clones in this sample may be carry-over from other donors' samples. This chain uses TRBV5-4 with TRBJ2-5; D may be TRBD1 (6 bases). Material for sequencing was memory CD4+ T cells from PBMCs. Noted subset: CD45RA-negative fraction. CDR3 residues: CASSLWGQGRPETQYF. Written as DNA, the CDR3 is TGTGCCAGCAGCTTGTGGGGGCAGGGTAGGCCCGAGACCCAGTACTTC.